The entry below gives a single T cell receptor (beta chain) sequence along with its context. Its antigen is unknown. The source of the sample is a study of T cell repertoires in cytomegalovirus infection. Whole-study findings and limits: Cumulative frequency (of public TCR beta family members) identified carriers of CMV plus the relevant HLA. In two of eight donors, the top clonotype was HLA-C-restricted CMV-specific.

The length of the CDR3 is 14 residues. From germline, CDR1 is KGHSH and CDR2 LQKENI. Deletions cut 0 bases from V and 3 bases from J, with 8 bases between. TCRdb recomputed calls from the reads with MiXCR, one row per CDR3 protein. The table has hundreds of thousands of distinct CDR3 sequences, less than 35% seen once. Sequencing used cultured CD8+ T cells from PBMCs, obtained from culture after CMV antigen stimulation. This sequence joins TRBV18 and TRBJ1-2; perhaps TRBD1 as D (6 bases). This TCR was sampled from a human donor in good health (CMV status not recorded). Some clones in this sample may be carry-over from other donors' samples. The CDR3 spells CASSPPDSYYGYTF. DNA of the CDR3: TGTGCCAGCTCACCACCGGACAGCTACTATGGCTACACCTTC.